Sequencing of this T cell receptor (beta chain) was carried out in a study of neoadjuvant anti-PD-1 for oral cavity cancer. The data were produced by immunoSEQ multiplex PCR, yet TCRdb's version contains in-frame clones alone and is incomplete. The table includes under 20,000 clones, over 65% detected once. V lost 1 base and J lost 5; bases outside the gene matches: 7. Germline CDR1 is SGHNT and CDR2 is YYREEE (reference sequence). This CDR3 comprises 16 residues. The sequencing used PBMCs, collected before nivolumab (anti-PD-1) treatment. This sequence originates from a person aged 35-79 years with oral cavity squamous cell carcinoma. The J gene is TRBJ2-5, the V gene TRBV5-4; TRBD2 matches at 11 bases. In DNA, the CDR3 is TGTGCCAGCAGCTTGCGACTAGCGGGATCGTGGGAGACCCAGTACTTC. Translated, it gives CASSLRLAGSWETQYF.